This T cell receptor beta chain emerged from a study of neurological immune-mediated disorders. Overall study results and limits: Patients with HTLV-1-associated myelopathy showed the most TCR clonal expansion. Those with multiple sclerosis showed the least, falling below healthy controls. CDR3 amino acid sequences found in expanded clones were never shared across subjects, suggesting private repertoires in all groups.

5'RACE employing 10-nucleotide random UMIs yielded the cDNA. In TCRdb, the 5' RACE reads were re-called with MiXCR into one record per CDR3 protein. The data hold roughly 49,000 distinct CDR3 sequences, with around 12% observed a single time. This clonotype has just a few counts. Its specificity is not known. V lost 0 bases and J lost 7, with 11 bases in between. This CDR3 comprises 14 residues. The germline gives CDR1 SGHRS, CDR2 YFSETQ. Described time point: longitudinal time-point 2. 2 million unsorted PBMCs were stored in RNAlater at -80 °C before RNA extraction. The TCR comes from a male donor with HTLV-1-associated myelopathy (HAM/TSP). The rearrangement uses TRBV5-1 and TRBJ2-1; D might be TRBD1 (5 bases). The sequencing sample was made of PBMCs. The CDR3 loop reads CASSLGLPGNEQFF. As DNA, the CDR3 is TGCGCCAGCAGCTTGGGGTTGCCAGGGAATGAGCAGTTCTTC.